The entry below gives a single TCR beta chain sequence along with its context. The antigen is unknown. The PCR made use of 60 Vbeta and 13 Jbeta primers. TCRdb keeps only in-frame clones here, not all; method: immunoSEQ multiplex PCR. The table lists some 150,000 clones, 75% to 85% of them singletons. CDR1 is SGHNT, CDR2 YYREEE, per germline (reference sequence). The CDR3 totals 15 residues. V was clipped by 0 bases and J by 2 bases, with 6 bases between them. The source of the sample is a study of cytomegalovirus exposure and HLA in healthy donors. Study context: Around 87 million unique TCRs, all from HLA-typed donors, were included in an early release of the data.

Study results and caveats: As a later analysis showed, a missense DCLRE1C variant was linked to trimming of TCR beta V- and J-genes.

The chain couples TRBV5-4 to TRBJ2-6; D might be TRBD1 (6 bases). Sequencing was done on a sample of PBMCs. This TCR derives from a female donor in good health and CMV-seronegative. The CDR3 DNA is TGTGCCAGCAGCTTGGGGGGGCCTGGGGCCAACGTCCTGACTTTC. Translating it yields CASSLGGPGANVLTF.